Presented here are 2 T cell receptor beta chains from one specimen sequenced in a study of cytotoxic CD8 clonotypes in ibrutinib-treated CLL. Using immunoSEQ multiplex PCR, the repertoire was profiled, and TCRdb retains in-frame clones only, with some absent. The data hold some 27,000 clones, with roughly 50% observed a single time. Sequencing was performed on PBMCs, taken before ibrutinib treatment. These receptors were taken from a human donor with chronic lymphocytic leukemia.

CDR3 sequence reads: CASSLEDRGSYGYTF. CDR3 in DNA: TGCGCCAGCAGCTTGGAGGACAGGGGAAGCTATGGCTACACCTTC. The rearrangement joins TRBV5-1 to TRBJ1-2, with 9 bases lining up with TRBD1. The CDR3 consists of 15 residues. The V segment lost 0 bases and the J segment 4 bases; nucleotides outside the gene matches: 4. In germline, CDR1 is SGHRS, CDR2 YFSETQ.

This chain uses TRBV5-6 with TRBJ1-6, with 9 bases aligning to TRBD1. The CDR3 length is 18 residues. Germline V gene data show CDR1 as SGHDT and CDR2 as YYEEEE. Trimming took 6 bases from V and 9 from J; bases not matched to a gene: 19. This CDR3 reads CASNLGSPGGTGSSPLHF. DNA of the CDR3: TGTGCCAGCAACTTAGGAAGCCCCGGTGGGACAGGGAGTTCACCCCTCCACTTT.